A selection of T cell receptor beta chains follows, all from one sample in a study of shared clonotypes between healthy human individuals. The table came from immunoSEQ multiplex PCR; TCRdb's copy has only in-frame clones and leaves some out. The table shows 1,400,000 or so clones, with 98% occurring only once. What was sequenced was naive CD4+ T cells sorted from blood. The receptors shown here come from a young man in good health. The CDR3 runs from the conserved cysteine through the conserved F or W. A D gene is named only where the DNA matches it firmly. Some rows have no size entry. The others give once, few or many, or a class for an expanded clone.

-,-,TRBV28,TRBJ2-7,CASRPNDRRSSYEQYF,TGTGCCAGCAGGCCTAATGACAGGCGAAGCTCCTACGAGCAGTACTTC
few,-,TRBV7-9,TRBJ1-5,CASSLEDNQPQHF,TGTGCCAGCAGCTTAGAGGACAATCAGCCCCAGCATTTT
-,-,TRBV6-1,TRBJ2-3,CASSRRTGSPDTQYF,TGTGCCAGCAGTAGACGTACCGGTTCCCCAGATACGCAGTATTTT
-,-,TRBV9,TRBJ2-1,CASTPSGSSYNEQFF,TGTGCCAGCACCCCAAGCGGTAGCTCCTACAATGAGCAGTTCTTC
-,TRBD2,TRBV6-1,TRBJ2-1,CASSDFLAGDNEQFF,TGTGCCAGCAGTGATTTCCTAGCGGGGGACAATGAGCAGTTCTTC
-,TRBD2,TRBV18,TRBJ2-1,CASSKGLAGINEQFF,TGTGCCAGCTCAAAGGGGCTAGCGGGAATCAATGAGCAGTTCTTC
-,TRBD2,TRBV5-1,TRBJ2-1,CASSFLLAGPNIYNEQFF,TGCGCCAGCAGCTTCTTGCTAGCGGGACCGAATATCTACAATGAGCAGTTCTTC
-,-,TRBV28,TRBJ1-2,CAGSRDMLGGYTF,TGTGCCGGATCCCGGGACATGCTAGGAGGCTACACCTTC
-,TRBD2,TRBV5-6,TRBJ2-3,CASSQGLAGQNTQYF,TGTGCCAGCAGCCAAGGGCTAGCGGGACAGAATACGCAGTATTTT
-,-,TRBV27,TRBJ2-5,CASRRRGETQYF,TGTGCCAGCAGACGGCGAGGGGAGACCCAGTACTTC
-,TRBD1,TRBV28,TRBJ1-4,CASGSYRGANEKLFF,TGTGCCAGCGGATCCTACAGGGGGGCTAATGAAAAACTGTTTTTT
-,TRBD1,TRBV7-9,TRBJ1-4,CASSVGQGASEKLFF,TGTGCCAGCAGCGTCGGACAGGGGGCAAGTGAAAAACTGTTTTTT
-,TRBD1,TRBV2,TRBJ1-5,CASSSGTGGQPQHF,TGTGCCAGCAGTTCCGGGACAGGGGGACAGCCCCAGCATTTT
-,-,TRBV5-1,TRBJ1-1,CASSLGQGEAFF,TGCGCCAGCAGCTTGGGGCAGGGTGAAGCTTTCTTT
-,TRBD1,TRBV28,TRBJ1-1,CASSSPLRGPTEAFF,TGTGCCAGCAGTTCCCCACTCAGGGGGCCCACTGAAGCTTTCTTT
-,TRBD1,TRBV7-8,TRBJ1-5,CASSQDRHSNQPQHF,TGTGCCAGCAGCCAGGACAGGCATAGCAATCAGCCCCAGCATTTT
-,-,TRBV9,TRBJ2-3,CASSPRGSSVWDTQYF,TGTGCCAGCAGCCCTCGCGGGTCTTCCGTGTGGGATACGCAGTATTTT
-,-,TRBV2,TRBJ2-2,CASSVEGLGGELFF,TGTGCCAGCAGTGTTGAAGGGCTCGGCGGGGAGCTGTTTTTT